The subject of this entry is one TCR beta chain. Germline values: CDR1 SGDLS, CDR2 YYNGEE. Between the trimmed V and J ends, which lost 0 bases and 1 base, there was a span of 4 bases. This CDR3 contains 13 residues. The primer mix had 60 Vbeta and 13 Jbeta primers. The data were produced by immunoSEQ multiplex PCR, yet TCRdb's version contains in-frame clones alone and is incomplete. This table holds 150,000 to 200,000 clones, 80% to 90% found once. The data stem from a study of cytomegalovirus exposure and HLA in healthy donors. The receptor was derived from a man aged 50-59 years in good health and CMV-seropositive. The chain uses TRBV9 and TRBJ1-1, with no clear D. Sequencing was carried out using PBMCs. CDR3 protein: CASSVVANTEAFF. The CDR3 region has the DNA TGTGCCAGCAGCGTAGTGGCGAACACTGAAGCTTTCTTT.